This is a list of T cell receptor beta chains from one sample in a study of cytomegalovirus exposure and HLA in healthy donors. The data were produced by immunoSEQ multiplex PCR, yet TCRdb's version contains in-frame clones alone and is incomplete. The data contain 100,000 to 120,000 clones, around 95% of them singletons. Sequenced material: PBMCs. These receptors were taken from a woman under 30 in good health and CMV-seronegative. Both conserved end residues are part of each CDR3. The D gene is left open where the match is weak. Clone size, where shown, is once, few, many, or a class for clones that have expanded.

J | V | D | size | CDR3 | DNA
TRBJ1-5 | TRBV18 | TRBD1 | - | CASSLTGQGFQPQHF | TGTGCCAGCTCACTAACGGGACAGGGGTTTCAGCCCCAGCATTTT
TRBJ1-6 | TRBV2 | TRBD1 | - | CASSRTGSLENSPLHF | TGTGCCAGCAGTCGGACAGGGTCCCTCGAGAATTCACCCCTCCACTTT
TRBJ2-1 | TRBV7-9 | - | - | CASSLEQGQFF | TGTGCCAGCAGCTTAGAGCAGGGGCAGTTCTTC
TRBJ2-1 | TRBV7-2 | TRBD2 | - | CASSLAGTSGSDEQFF | TGTGCCAGCAGCTTAGCCGGGACTAGCGGGTCCGATGAGCAGTTCTTC
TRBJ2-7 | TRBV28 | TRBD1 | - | CASRQGSYEQYF | TGTGCCAGCCGACAGGGCTCCTACGAGCAGTACTTC
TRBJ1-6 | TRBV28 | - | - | CASLKGEGWNSPLHF | TGTGCCAGCCTTAAGGGAGAGGGTTGGAATTCACCCCTCCACTTT
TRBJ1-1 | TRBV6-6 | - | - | CASAAGEWTEAFF | TGTGCCAGCGCGGCAGGGGAATGGACTGAAGCTTTCTTT
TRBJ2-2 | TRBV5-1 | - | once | CASSLTFTGELFF | TGCGCCAGCAGCCTTACTTTTACCGGGGAGCTGTTTTTT
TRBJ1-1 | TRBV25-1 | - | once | CASRDRRTEAFF | TGTGCCAGCAGAGACAGACGCACTGAAGCTTTCTTT
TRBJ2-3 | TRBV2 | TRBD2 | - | CASSEAIPGLAGGITDTQYF | TGTGCCAGCAGTGAAGCGATCCCGGGACTAGCGGGGGGAATCACAGATACGCAGTATTTT
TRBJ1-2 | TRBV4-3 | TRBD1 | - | CASSQDAGGYGYTF | TGCGCCAGCAGCCAAGATGCAGGGGGCTATGGCTACACCTTC
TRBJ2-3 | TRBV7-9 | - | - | CASSLRSSGFSTDTQYF | TGTGCCAGCAGCTTACGGTCGAGCGGGTTTAGCACAGATACGCAGTATTTT
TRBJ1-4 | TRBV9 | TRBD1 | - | CASSPRQGTNEKLFF | TGTGCCAGCAGCCCGCGACAGGGAACTAATGAAAAACTGTTTTTT
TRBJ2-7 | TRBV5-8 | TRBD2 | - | CASSLTTSGPYEQYF | TGTGCCAGCAGCTTGACGACTAGCGGGCCCTACGAGCAGTACTTC
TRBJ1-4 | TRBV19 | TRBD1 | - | CASSISTGWSEKLFF | TGTGCCAGTAGTATCTCGACAGGGTGGAGTGAAAAACTGTTTTTT
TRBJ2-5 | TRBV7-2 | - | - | CASSLGRGLEETQYF | TGTGCCAGCAGCTTAGGGCGGGGGCTAGAAGAGACCCAGTACTTC
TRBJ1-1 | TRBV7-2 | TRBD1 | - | CASSLGGTGGTEAFF | TGTGCCAGCAGCCTAGGGGGGACAGGGGGCACTGAAGCTTTCTTT
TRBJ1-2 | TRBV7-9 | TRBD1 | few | CASSLPRDSNGDYTF | TGTGCCAGCAGCTTACCCCGGGACAGCAACGGGGACTACACCTTC
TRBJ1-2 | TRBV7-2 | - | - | CASSLHITFYGYTF | TGTGCCAGTAGCTTACACATTACCTTCTATGGCTACACCTTC
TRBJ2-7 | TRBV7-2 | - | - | CASSPTRETYEQYF | TGTGCCAGCAGCCCCACCCGAGAGACCTACGAGCAGTACTTC
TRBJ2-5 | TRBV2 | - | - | CASSGETQYF | TGTGCCAGCAGCGGAGAGACCCAGTACTTC
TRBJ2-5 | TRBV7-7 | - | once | CASSLGGWQETQYF | TGTGCCAGCAGCTTAGGGGGCTGGCAAGAGACCCAGTACTTC
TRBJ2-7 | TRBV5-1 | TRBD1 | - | CASSLNGAGGTGGYEQYF | TGCGCCAGCAGCTTGAACGGGGCGGGCGGGACAGGGGGCTACGAGCAGTACTTC
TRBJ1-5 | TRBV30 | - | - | CAWSGQGNQPQHF | TGTGCCTGGAGTGGACAGGGCAATCAGCCCCAGCATTTT
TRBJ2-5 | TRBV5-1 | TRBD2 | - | CASSTTSGGLKTQYF | TGCGCCAGCAGCACTACTAGCGGGGGTTTGAAGACCCAGTACTTC
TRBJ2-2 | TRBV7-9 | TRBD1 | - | CASSRQGQSTGELFF | TGTGCCAGCAGCAGACAGGGCCAATCAACCGGGGAGCTGTTTTTT
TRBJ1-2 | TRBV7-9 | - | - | CASSLVGGANYGYTF | TGTGCCAGCAGCTTAGTGGGGGGGGCTAACTATGGCTACACCTTC
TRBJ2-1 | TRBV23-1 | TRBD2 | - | CASSQSIQGRGIHNEQFF | TGCGCCAGCAGTCAATCGATCCAAGGGAGGGGTATACACAATGAGCAGTTCTTC
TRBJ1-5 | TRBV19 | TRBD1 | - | CASSIERTGHQPQHF | TGTGCCAGTAGTATAGAGAGGACAGGGCATCAGCCCCAGCATTTT
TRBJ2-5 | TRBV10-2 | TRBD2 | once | CASIDSGGLQETQYF | TGCGCCAGCATCGACAGCGGGGGCCTCCAAGAGACCCAGTACTTC
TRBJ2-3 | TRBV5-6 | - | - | CASSPPITDTQYF | TGTGCCAGCAGCCCCCCTATCACAGATACGCAGTATTTT
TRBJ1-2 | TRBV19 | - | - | CASSALQYSYGYTF | TGTGCCAGTAGTGCCCTACAGTATTCCTATGGCTACACCTTC
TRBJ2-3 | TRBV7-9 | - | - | CASSLAGVPTDTQYF | TGTGCCAGCAGCTTAGCAGGGGTCCCCACAGATACGCAGTATTTT
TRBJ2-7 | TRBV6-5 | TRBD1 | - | CASSYDRASYEQYF | TGTGCCAGCAGTTACGACAGGGCCTCCTACGAGCAGTACTTC
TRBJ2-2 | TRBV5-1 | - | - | CASSEDWGLMTGELFF | TGCGCCAGCAGCGAGGACTGGGGTTTAATGACCGGGGAGCTGTTTTTT
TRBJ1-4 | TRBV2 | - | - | CASNRQEWNEKLFF | TGTGCCAGCAACCGACAGGAATGGAATGAAAAACTGTTTTTT
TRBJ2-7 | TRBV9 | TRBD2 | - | CASSVQPSGVYEQYF | TGTGCCAGCAGCGTACAGCCCAGCGGGGTCTACGAGCAGTACTTC
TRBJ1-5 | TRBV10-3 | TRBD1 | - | CAISDRQGDQPQHF | TGTGCCATCAGTGACCGACAGGGTGACCAGCCCCAGCATTTT
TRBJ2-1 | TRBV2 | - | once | CASSGGSYNEQFF | TGTGCCAGCAGCGGCGGGTCATACAATGAGCAGTTCTTC
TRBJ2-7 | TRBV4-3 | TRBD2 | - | CASSQEAGSPTYEQYF | TGCGCCAGCAGCCAAGAAGCGGGGAGCCCTACCTACGAGCAGTACTTC
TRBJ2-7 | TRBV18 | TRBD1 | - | CASTGTGVLYEQYF | TGTGCCAGCACCGGGACAGGGGTACTCTACGAGCAGTACTTC
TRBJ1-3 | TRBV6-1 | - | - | CASSGGHLRTGNTIYF | TGTGCCAGCAGTGGGGGACACTTGAGGACTGGAAACACCATATATTTT
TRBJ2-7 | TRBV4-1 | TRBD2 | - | CASSQGAGDYEQYF | TGCGCCAGCAGCCAAGGAGCGGGGGACTACGAGCAGTACTTC